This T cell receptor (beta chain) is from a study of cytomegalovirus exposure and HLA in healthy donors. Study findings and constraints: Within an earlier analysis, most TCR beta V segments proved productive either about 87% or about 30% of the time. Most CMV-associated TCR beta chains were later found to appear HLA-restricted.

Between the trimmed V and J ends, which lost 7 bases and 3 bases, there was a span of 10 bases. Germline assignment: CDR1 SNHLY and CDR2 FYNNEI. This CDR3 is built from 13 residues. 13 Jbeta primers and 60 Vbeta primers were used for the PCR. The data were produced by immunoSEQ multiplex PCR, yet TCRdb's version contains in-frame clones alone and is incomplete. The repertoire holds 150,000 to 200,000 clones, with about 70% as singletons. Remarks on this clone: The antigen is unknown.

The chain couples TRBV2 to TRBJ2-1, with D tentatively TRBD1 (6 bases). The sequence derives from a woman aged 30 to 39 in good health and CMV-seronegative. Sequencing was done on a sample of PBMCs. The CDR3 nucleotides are TGTGCCAGCAAGGGGGATGACTACAATGAGCAGTTCTTC. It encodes CASKGDDYNEQFF.